Listed here is a single T cell receptor beta chain. This record comes from a study of T cell responses to AZD1222 COVID-19 vaccine. V lost 3 bases and J lost 5; bases outside the gene matches: 4. Germline CDR1 SGHAT, CDR2 FQNNGV. CDR3 length: 14 residues. Method: immunoSEQ multiplex PCR; TCRdb's copy keeps in-frame clones and lacks some. The sample lists approximately 150,000 clones, roughly nine tenths occurring once. This chain uses TRBV11-2 with TRBJ1-5; 7 nucleotides match TRBD1. The sequencing used peripheral blood, collected 28 days after the second AZD1222 dose. The sequence derives from an adult who received the AZD1222 COVID-19 vaccine. CDR3 sequence: CASSLTQGDQPQHF. The DNA of the CDR3 is TGTGCCAGCAGCTTGACCCAGGGGGATCAGCCCCAGCATTTT.